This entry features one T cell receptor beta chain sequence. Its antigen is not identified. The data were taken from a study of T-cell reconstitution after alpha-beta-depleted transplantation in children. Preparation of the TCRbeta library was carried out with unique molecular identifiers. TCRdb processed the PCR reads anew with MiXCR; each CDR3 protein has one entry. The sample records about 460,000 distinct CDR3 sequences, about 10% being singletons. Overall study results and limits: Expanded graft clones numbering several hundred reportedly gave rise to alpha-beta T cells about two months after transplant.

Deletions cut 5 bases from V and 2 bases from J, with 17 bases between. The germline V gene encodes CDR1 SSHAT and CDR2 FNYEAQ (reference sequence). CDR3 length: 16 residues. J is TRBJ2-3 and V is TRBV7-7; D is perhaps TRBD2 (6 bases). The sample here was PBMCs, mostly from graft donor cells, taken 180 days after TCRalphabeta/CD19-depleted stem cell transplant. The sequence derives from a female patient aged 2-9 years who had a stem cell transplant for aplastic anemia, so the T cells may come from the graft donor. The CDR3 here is CASSELPGRPTDTQYF. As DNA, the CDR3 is TGTGCCAGCAGCGAACTCCCCGGGAGACCCACAGATACGCAGTATTTT.